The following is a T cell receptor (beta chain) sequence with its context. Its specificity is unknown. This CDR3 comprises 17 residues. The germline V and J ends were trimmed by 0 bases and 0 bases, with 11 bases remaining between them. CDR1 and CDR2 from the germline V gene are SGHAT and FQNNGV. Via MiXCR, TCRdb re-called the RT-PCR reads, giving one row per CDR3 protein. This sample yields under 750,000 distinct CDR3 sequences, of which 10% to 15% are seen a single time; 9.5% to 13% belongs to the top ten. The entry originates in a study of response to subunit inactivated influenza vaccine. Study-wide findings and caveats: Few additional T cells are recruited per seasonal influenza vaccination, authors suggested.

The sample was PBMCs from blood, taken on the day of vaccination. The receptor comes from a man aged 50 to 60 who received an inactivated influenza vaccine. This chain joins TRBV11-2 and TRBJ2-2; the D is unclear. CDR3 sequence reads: CASSLDVGTANTGELFF. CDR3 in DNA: TGTGCCAGCAGCTTAGATGTGGGTACAGCGAACACCGGGGAGCTGTTTTTT.